The clone carrying this T cell receptor beta chain was detected many times. What it binds is unknown. The observed sequence ends 3 residues before the CDR3 terminus, with the missing tail filled in from the germline J gene. Both groups were predominantly of Caucasian heritage. Heparinized whole blood, roughly 5 to 8.5 ml, came from each donor. This sample was included in a study of T cell clonality in common variable immunodeficiency. Germline-derived CDR1 and CDR2 are ENHRY and SYGVKD. This CDR3 is 14 amino acids long. V was clipped by 7 bases and J by 0 bases, with 10 bases between them. This table comes from immunoSEQ multiplex PCR, and its TCRdb copy is limited to in-frame clones, with some not included. The sample has under 50,000 clones, none seen only once. Study results and limitations: Reportedly, TCR beta sequences from common variable immunodeficiency showed fewer deletions and N-nucleotide insertions. What drives increased CVID clonality needs T cell subpopulation sequencing.

This receptor was obtained from a person aged 18 to 69 in good health. This rearrangement joins TRBV10-3 to TRBJ2-1; D unresolved. Sequencing was carried out using peripheral blood mononuclear cells. CDR3 DNA (partial): TGTGCCATCACCGACACGAGCTCCTACAATGAG. This codes for CAITDTSSYNE. The full CDR3 sequence reads CAITDTSSYNEQFF.